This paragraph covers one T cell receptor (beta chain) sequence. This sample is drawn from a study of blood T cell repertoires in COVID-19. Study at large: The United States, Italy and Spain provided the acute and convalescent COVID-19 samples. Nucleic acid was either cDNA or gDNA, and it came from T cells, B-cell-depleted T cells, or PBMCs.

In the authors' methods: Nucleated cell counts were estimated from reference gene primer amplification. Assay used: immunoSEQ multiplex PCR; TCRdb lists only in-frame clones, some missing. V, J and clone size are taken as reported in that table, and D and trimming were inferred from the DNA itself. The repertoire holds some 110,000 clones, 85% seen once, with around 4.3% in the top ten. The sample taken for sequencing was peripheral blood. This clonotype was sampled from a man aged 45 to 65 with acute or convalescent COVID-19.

CDR3 region: CASSSPSGRRSYTYEQYF. The DNA for the CDR3 is TGTGCCAGCAGCTCCCCTAGCGGGAGACGAAGTTACACCTACGAGCAGTACTTC. V usage is TRBV5-6 and J usage is TRBJ2-7; 10 bases are a match to TRBD2. The J segment lost 2 bases and the V segment lost 3 bases, leaving 14 bases of the junction unmatched. CDR1 and CDR2 (germline): SGHDT, YYEEEE. The CDR3 is 18 amino acids.